These 22 T cell receptor beta chains were sequenced from one sample in a study of cytomegalovirus exposure and HLA in healthy donors. PCR was performed using 60 Vbeta and 13 Jbeta primers. Repertoires were generated with immunoSEQ multiplex PCR, while TCRdb's copy carries only in-frame clones and drops some. The data show 150,000 to 200,000 clones, with about three quarters seen just once and about 2% held by the top ten. The source material was PBMCs. The receptor set was obtained from a female donor in good health and CMV-seronegative.

This clone has more than one count but fewer than ten. V is TRBV4-1 and J is TRBJ2-1; TRBD2 agrees at 9 bases. There are 14 residues in the CDR3. With 6 bases clipped from V and 8 bases from J, the junction kept 8 bases outside the gene matches. In germline, CDR1 is MGHRA, CDR2 YSYEKL. The chain's CDR3 is CASSFASGTHEQFF. CDR3 DNA: TGCGCCAGCAGTTTTGCTAGCGGGACACATGAGCAGTTCTTC.

The J gene is TRBJ1-4, the V gene TRBV18; a weak D match, TRBD1 (5 bases). Germline V gene sequence: CDR1 KGHSH, CDR2 LQKENI. V gave up 3 bases and J gave up 5 bases, with 13 bases separating them. This CDR3 region has 15 residues. CDR3 protein: CASSPNQGLNEKLFF. In DNA, the CDR3 is TGTGCCAGCTCACCCAACCAGGGATTAAATGAAAAACTGTTTTTT.

This clone showed up just a few times. The V call is TRBV20-1, the J call TRBJ2-3, with no clear D. The V and J ends lost 3 bases and 8 bases respectively, with 6 bases between them. The CDR3 has 10 amino acids. Germline V CDR1 and CDR2: DFQATT, SNEGSKA (reference sequence). CDR3 DNA sequence: TGCAGTGCTAGGAACGGTACGCAGTATTTT. Its protein product is CSARNGTQYF.

V and J are TRBV5-4 and TRBJ1-3, with D hard to call. This CDR3 contains 13 residues. CDR1 SGHNT and CDR2 YYREEE come from the germline V gene (reference sequence). Trimming cost V 4 bases and J 1 base, with 6 bases left between them. Written as DNA, the CDR3 is TGTGCCAGCAGCCCGGGATCTGGAAACACCATATATTTT. Translated: CASSPGSGNTIYF.

This rearrangement joins TRBV7-9 to TRBJ1-2, with 8 positions matching TRBD1. Trimming took 4 bases from V and 1 from J; bases not matched to a gene: 5. Germline V CDR1 and CDR2: SEHNR, FQNEAQ (reference sequence). CDR3 length: 15 residues. The CDR3 here is CASSSQGAVNYGYTF. CDR3 in DNA: TGTGCCAGCAGCTCCCAGGGGGCGGTTAACTATGGCTACACCTTC.

This chain joins TRBV6-5 and TRBJ2-3; weak D call: TRBD2 (6 bases). Germline V gives CDR1 MNHEY, CDR2 SVGAGI. The CDR3 spans 13 residues. V was clipped by 5 bases and J by 4 bases, with 10 bases between them. Written as DNA, the CDR3 is TGTGCCAGCAGTCCCCCGGGGGCAGATACGCAGTATTTT. Its translation: CASSPPGADTQYF.

This chain links TRBV4-1 with TRBJ1-4; 8 bases align to TRBD1. Per germline, CDR1 MGHRA and CDR2 YSYEKL. There are 14 residues in the CDR3. V lost 0 bases to trimming and J lost 7 bases; unmatched junction nucleotides: 1. CDR3: CASSQDTGGEKLFF. The CDR3 coding sequence is TGCGCCAGCAGCCAAGATACAGGGGGTGAAAAACTGTTTTTT.

A few counts support this clone. V is TRBV5-8 and J is TRBJ2-1, with 8 bases lining up with TRBD1. CDR3 size: 17 residues. Germline-derived CDR1 and CDR2 are SGHTS and YDEGEE. The V gene end was trimmed by 8 bases and the J gene end by 7 bases; junction bases not matched to a gene: 20. The CDR3 reads CASTPSVQGVVRNEQFF. The CDR3 coding sequence is TGTGCCAGTACCCCGTCGGTACAGGGGGTAGTTAGGAATGAGCAGTTCTTC. The full variable domain, its missing parts supplied by reference TRBV5-8 and TRBJ2-1, is EAGVTQSPTHLIKTRGQQATLRCSPISGHTSVYWYQQALGLGLQFLLWYDEGEERNRGNFPPRFSGRQFPNYSSELNVNALELEDSALYLCASTPSVQGVVRNEQFFGPGTRLTVL.

The chain uses TRBV29-1 and TRBJ1-3; 7 nucleotides align to TRBD1. The trim removed 4 bases at V and 0 bases at J, leaving 9 bases unmatched. This CDR3 contains 16 residues. In germline, CDR1 is SQVTM, CDR2 ANQGSEA. The CDR3 nucleotides read TGCAGCGTTGCCCGGGACAGCAAATTCTCTGGAAACACCATATATTTT. This gives the protein CSVARDSKFSGNTIYF.

This chain connects TRBV5-1 to TRBJ2-7; D perhaps matches TRBD1 (6 bases). Germline V gene data show CDR1 as SGHRS and CDR2 as YFSETQ. This CDR3 contains 16 residues. The V end lost 0 bases, the J end lost 4 bases, and 17 bases lay between the germline ends. The CDR3 is CASSLGQVTTLYEQYF. CDR3 bases: TGCGCCAGCAGCTTGGGACAGGTCACAACCCTTTACGAGCAGTACTTC.

This clone has just one count. V gene TRBV27 combines with J gene TRBJ2-7; the match to TRBD2 covers 10 bases. With 7 bases clipped from V and 5 bases from J, the junction kept 11 bases outside the gene matches. CDR3 length equals 15 residues. Germline V gene lookup returns CDR1 MNHEY and CDR2 SMNVEV (reference sequence). In DNA form, the CDR3 reads TGTGCCAGCACTCGGCTAGCGGGAGAGTACCACGAGCAGTACTTC. Translation gives CASTRLAGEYHEQYF.

This clone was recorded once. The chain links TRBV11-2 to TRBJ1-2; 7 nucleotides agree with TRBD1. This CDR3 spans 15 amino acids. J gave up 5 bases and V 0 bases, and 6 bases lay outside the gene matches. The germline gives CDR1 SGHAT, CDR2 FQNNGV. CDR3 region: CASSLDWTGRYGYTF. Written as DNA, the CDR3 is TGTGCCAGCAGCTTAGATTGGACAGGAAGATATGGCTACACCTTC.

The rearrangement joins TRBV6-1 to TRBJ1-1, with no clear D. Germline-derived CDR1 and CDR2 are MNHNS and SASEGT. The CDR3 totals 13 residues. Trimming left V 5 bases short and J 10 bases short, with 17 bases between. The CDR3 protein is CASSPRETRGAFF. The DNA of the CDR3 is TGTGCCAGCAGTCCCCGGGAGACCCGGGGAGCTTTCTTT.

This sequence joins TRBV30 and TRBJ1-4; 8 nucleotides line up with TRBD1. Germline CDR1 is GTSNPN and CDR2 is SVGIG (reference sequence). V shed 4 bases and J 3 bases; nucleotides not matched to a gene: 4. The CDR3 totals 14 residues. CDR3 protein: CAWTTDRANEKLFF. The CDR3 region has the DNA TGTGCCTGGACCACGGACAGGGCTAATGAAAAACTGTTTTTT.

DNA of the CDR3: TGCGCCAGCAGCCAAGGACAGGGGGCCGGCTATGGCTACACCTTC. It specifies CASSQGQGAGYGYTF. This chain joins TRBV4-1 and TRBJ1-2; 10 bases align to TRBD1. The germline CDR1 and CDR2 sequences are MGHRA and YSYEKL. V lost 1 base and J lost 4; bases outside the gene matches: 3. The CDR3 totals 15 residues.

The rearrangement uses TRBV5-1 and TRBJ1-2; 7 bases are a match to TRBD1. Germline-derived CDR1 and CDR2 are SGHRS and YFSETQ. Unmatched junction bases numbered 7, after V lost 1 base and J lost 4 bases. The CDR3 sequence is 15 residues long. The CDR3 is CASSLTGVVSYGYTF. The CDR3 coding sequence is TGCGCCAGCAGCTTGACAGGGGTCGTAAGCTATGGCTACACCTTC.

This clone was observed once. The chain recombines TRBV9 with TRBJ1-6, with TRBD1 matching 9 bases. CDR3 length: 15 amino acids. Germline-derived CDR1 and CDR2 are SGDLS and YYNGEE. V shed 2 bases and J 10 bases; nucleotides not matched to a gene: 7. The CDR3 bases are TGTGCCAGCAGCGTCCTGACAGGGGGTGAATCACCCCTCCACTTT. It encodes CASSVLTGGESPLHF.

The genes are TRBV18 and TRBJ1-5; 11 bases map to TRBD1. Germline V CDR1 and CDR2: KGHSH, LQKENI. The CDR3 is made up of 16 amino acids. Trimming cost V 3 bases and J 2 bases; bases outside gene matches: 3. CDR3 sequence reads: CASSPSGQGGNQPQHF. The CDR3 DNA sequence: TGTGCCAGCTCACCCTCGGGACAGGGGGGCAATCAGCCCCAGCATTTT.

The V and J genes are TRBV10-2 and TRBJ1-1; D is perhaps TRBD1 (6 bases). The CDR3 runs 12 residues. Germline loops: CDR1 WSHSY, CDR2 SAAADI. V was shortened by 6 bases and J by 4 bases, with 9 bases between the two germline ends. In DNA form, the CDR3 reads TGCGCCAGCAGCCAGGGGTTCACTGAAGCTTTCTTT. Amino acids: CASSQGFTEAFF.

The J gene is TRBJ2-7, the V gene TRBV5-1; possibly TRBD2 for D (7 bases). The germline V gene has CDR1 SGHRS and CDR2 YFSETQ. Trimming cost V 4 bases and J 3 bases, with 11 bases left between them. The CDR3 has 13 amino acids. The DNA of the CDR3 is TGCGCCAGCAGCCGGGGGGCTATCTACGAGCAGTACTTC. Its protein product is CASSRGAIYEQYF.

The chain combines TRBV6-5 with TRBJ1-2, with TRBD1 identical over 9 bases. Germline V lookup: CDR1 MNHEY, CDR2 SVGAGI. Trimming removed 6 bases from V and 6 bases from J; junction bases left unmatched: 11. CDR3 length: 15 amino acids. CDR3 bases: TGTGCCAGCAGATTAAAAGGGACAGGGAGGAATGGCTACACCTTC. Translating gives CASRLKGTGRNGYTF.

This clone appeared once. The CDR3 region has the DNA TGCGCCAGCAGCTCGGCTGAGGGGGCTTCCGGTGAGCAGTTCTTC. Protein: CASSSAEGASGEQFF. V gene TRBV5-1 combines with J gene TRBJ2-1, with 7 bases lining up with TRBD1. V gave up 3 bases and J gave up 9 bases; unmatched junction bases: 12. This CDR3 region has 15 residues. Germline-derived CDR1 and CDR2 are SGHRS and YFSETQ.